Presented here are 28 T cell receptor beta chains from one specimen sequenced in a study of regulatory T cells in long-lasting Graves disease. Time point in this sample: newly diagnosed GD, antithyroid drugs for less than 3 months. Extracted PBMC RNA gave rise to the TCR library. Construction of TCR beta libraries relied on iRepertoire HTBI primers and on Arm-PCR targeting CDR3 regions. TCRdb itself ran the multiplex PCR reads through MiXCR, one entry per CDR3 protein. This sample has fewer than 450,000 distinct CDR3 sequences; approximately 15% occur once, and the top ten carry roughly 7.7%. This same sample was also part of a study on T cells in Graves' hyperthyroidism and ophthalmopathy.

Sequenced here: peripheral blood mononuclear cells (PBMCs), sampled at new diagnosis, from a patient treated with antithyroid drugs. The origin of the receptors is a middle-aged woman with Graves disease.

This rearrangement joins TRBV3-1 to TRBJ2-7, with D maybe TRBD1 (5 bases). This CDR3 is 14 amino acids long. CDR1 LGHDT and CDR2 YNNKEL come from the germline V gene (reference sequence). Trimming pared 4 bases from V and 3 bases from J, leaving 13 bases between. The CDR3 region is CASSPSRTNYEQYF. The CDR3 region has the DNA TGTGCCAGCAGCCCGAGTAGGACAAACTACGAGCAGTACTTC.

As regards this clonotype: A much larger clonotype is one base distant, so this may be a read error. Likely a read error: the CDR3 ends without its conserved phenylalanine or tryptophan. The rearrangement joins TRBV12-3 or TRBV12-4 to TRBJ1-1; possible D gene TRBD1, 6 bases. The CDR3 consists of 15 residues. Trimming pared 1 base from V and 5 bases from J, leaving 14 bases between. Here the CDR3 reads CASSLVGGAGTEAFL. CDR3 nucleotides: TGTGCCAGCAGTTTAGTGGGGGGGGCTGGGACTGAAGCTTTCCTT.

This clonotype was found a few times. The genes are TRBV6-1 and TRBJ2-7, with D unresolved. Germline CDR1 reads MNHNS; CDR2 reads SASEGT. The CDR3 is 14 amino acids. Trimming cost V 5 bases and J 3 bases, with 14 bases left between them. The CDR3 loop is CASSNPATDYEQYF. For the CDR3, the DNA is TGTGCCAGCAGTAACCCAGCGACGGACTACGAGCAGTACTTC.

The gene calls are TRBV6-2 or TRBV6-3 and TRBJ2-4; 7 bases map to TRBD2. CDR1 and CDR2 (germline): MNHEY, SVGEGT. V was pared by 2 bases and J by 8 bases, with 6 bases of the junction left unmatched. CDR3 length: 14 amino acids. The CDR3 sequence is CASSYSGAVDIQYF. DNA of the CDR3: TGTGCCAGCAGTTACAGCGGGGCGGTGGACATTCAGTACTTC.

Ten or more counts support this clonotype. J is TRBJ2-1 and V is TRBV7-6; possibly TRBD2 for D (6 bases). Germline V CDR1 and CDR2: SGHVS, FNYEAQ. CDR3 length: 15 amino acids. Trimming removed 1 base from V and 2 bases from J, with 9 bases in between. This CDR3 is CASSLVQRAYNEQFF. In DNA form, the CDR3 reads TGTGCCAGCAGCTTAGTCCAGCGGGCCTACAATGAGCAGTTCTTC.

The chain is built from TRBV7-2 and TRBJ2-7; the match to TRBD1 covers 9 bases. After removal of 2 bases from V and 7 bases from J, the junction contained 9 bases not matched to a gene. This CDR3 is built from 15 residues. Germline assignment: CDR1 SGHTA and CDR2 FQGNSA. In nucleotides, the CDR3 is TGTGCCAGCAGCTTAACTGGACAGGGGAGGGATGAGCAGTACGTC. This encodes CASSLTGQGRDEQYV.

This CDR3 reads CASSWAAQETQYF. The CDR3 DNA is TGTGCCAGCAGTTGGGCAGCGCAAGAGACCCAGTACTTC. This chain uses TRBV12-3 or TRBV12-4 with TRBJ2-5, with D unclear. The ends were cut back, 4 bases at V and 2 bases at J, with 8 bases in the middle. The CDR3 is 13 amino acids.

This clonotype was counted a few times. The V call is TRBV24-1, the J call TRBJ2-7; D tentatively reads TRBD1 or TRBD2 (7 bases each). V lost 2 bases and J 11 bases, leaving 15 bases between the germline ends. The germline V gene encodes CDR1 KGHDR and CDR2 SFDVKD. This CDR3 spans 13 amino acids. The CDR3 region is CATSDSGGTVEYF. The CDR3 DNA follows: TGTGCCACCAGTGATTCCGGGGGGACAGTCGAGTACTTC.

This clonotype came up many times. CDR3 nucleotide sequence: TGTGCCAGCAGTTTATCGGGCGGGAGTACCGGGGAGCTGTTTTTT. Translated, it gives CASSLSGGSTGELFF. The V and J genes are TRBV28 and TRBJ2-2; 7 bases are shared with TRBD2. Trimming removed 1 base from V and 5 bases from J; junction bases left unmatched: 4. This CDR3 spans 15 amino acids. The germline V gene encodes CDR1 MDHEN and CDR2 SYDVKM.

This clonotype was seen ten or more times. This chain uses TRBV10-3 with TRBJ2-7; D is perhaps TRBD2 (6 bases). The V and J ends lost 2 bases and 2 bases respectively, with 10 bases between them. CDR3 length: 14 residues. Germline-derived CDR1 and CDR2 are ENHRY and SYGVKD. DNA for the CDR3: TGTGCCATCAGTGAGGGTCCGGGAGCCTACGAGCAGTACTTC. Its translation is CAISEGPGAYEQYF.

This clonotype was counted at least ten times. This chain joins TRBV6-1 and TRBJ1-3; possible D gene TRBD1, 5 bases. CDR1 is MNHNS, CDR2 SASEGT, per germline. The CDR3 is made up of 14 amino acids. Trimming removed 5 bases from V and 0 bases from J, with 8 bases in between. The CDR3 region has the DNA TGTGCCAGCAGTCCAGGGATCTCTGGAAACACCATATATTTT. This sequence encodes CASSPGISGNTIYF.

As to this clonotype: A much larger clone sits a single nucleotide away, making a read error possible. The chain uses TRBV6-5 and TRBJ2-1, with D maybe TRBD1 (6 bases). CDR3 size: 16 residues. CDR1 is MNHEY, CDR2 SVGAGI, per germline. This CDR3 is CAGSYSLQGFYHEQFF. CDR3 sequence (DNA): TGTGCCGGCAGTTACTCGCTACAGGGTTTTTACCATGAGCAGTTCTTC.

This clonotype was seen a handful of times. This chain connects TRBV5-8 to TRBJ2-4; the D gene is possibly TRBD1 (6 bases). Germline V gene lookup returns CDR1 SGHTS and CDR2 YDEGEE. The CDR3 covers 15 residues. V lost 2 bases and J 4 bases, leaving 13 bases between the germline ends. The CDR3 spells CASSLSTTGKNIQYF. CDR3 in DNA: TGTGCCAGCAGCTTAAGTACCACAGGGAAAAACATTCAGTACTTC.

The chain carries TRBV27 and TRBJ2-2; D possibly corresponds to TRBD1 (7 bases). The V end was cut by 2 bases, the J end by 2 bases, with 30 bases between. The CDR3 covers 22 residues. Germline V gene lookup returns CDR1 MNHEY and CDR2 SMNVEV (reference sequence). CDR3 sequence: CASSLQVEGQTETPLNTGELFF. The CDR3 nucleotides read TGTGCCAGCAGTTTACAGGTGGAGGGACAGACAGAAACTCCATTAAACACCGGGGAGCTGTTTTTT.

A word on this clonotype: A read error may explain this, as a much larger clone is one base away. J is TRBJ1-5 and V is TRBV7-3; a weak D match, TRBD1 (6 bases). CDR1 and CDR2 from the germline V gene are SGHTA and FQGTGA. The CDR3 has 16 amino acids. Written as DNA, the CDR3 is TGTGCCAGCAGCTTGCAACAGGGTAATAGCAATCAGTCCCAGCATTTT. It codes for CASSLQQGNSNQSQHF. Using reference TRBV7-3 and TRBJ1-5 for the parts outside the CDR3, the full variable domain is GAGVSQTPSNKVTEKGKYVELRCDPISGHTALYWYRQSLGQGPEFLIYFQGTGAADDSGLPNDRFFAVRPEGSVSTLKIQRTERGDSAVYLCASSLQQGNSNQSQHFGDGTRLSIL.

Many counts were recorded for this clonotype. V usage is TRBV28 and J usage is TRBJ2-5; D gene ambiguous. CDR3 size: 14 residues. Germline lookup yields CDR1 MDHEN and CDR2 SYDVKM. With 6 bases removed from V and 0 bases from J, the gap between germline ends came to 11 bases. CDR3 DNA sequence: TGTGCCAGCAGGTCTGACACGTACCAAGAGACCCAGTACTTC. Its protein is CASRSDTYQETQYF.

This chain uses TRBV11-2 with TRBJ1-1; D is uncertain. V lost 1 base, J lost 1 base, and 10 bases lay in between. The CDR3 runs 15 residues. Germline CDR1 SGHAT, CDR2 FQNNGV. CDR3 in amino acids: CASSLGQSGNTEAFF. The CDR3 region has the DNA TGTGCCAGCAGCTTAGGGCAATCAGGGAACACTGAAGCTTTCTTT.

CDR3 sequence: CASSFGAGVEQFF. The CDR3 nucleotides read TGTGCCAGCAGTTTTGGAGCGGGAGTTGAGCAGTTCTTC. V and J are TRBV12-3 or TRBV12-4 and TRBJ2-1, with 8 bases identical to TRBD2. V trimming: 3 bases; J trimming: 9 bases; junction bases outside the gene matches: 4. This CDR3 is 13 amino acids long.

There are many counts of this clonotype. The chain carries TRBV6-1 and TRBJ1-6, with 10 bases fitting TRBD1. Losses at the gene ends were 7 bases for V and 8 bases for J; bases not matched to a gene: 8. The CDR3 totals 15 residues. Germline V lookup: CDR1 MNHNS, CDR2 SASEGT. This CDR3 is CASINRDRGHSPLHF. CDR3 bases: TGTGCCAGCATAAACCGGGACAGGGGACATTCACCCCTCCACTTT.

This clonotype has only a few counts. The chain is built from TRBV4-3 and TRBJ2-3; D not certain. V lost 1 base and J 0 bases, leaving 8 bases between the germline ends. Germline V gives CDR1 LGHNA, CDR2 YSLEER. This CDR3 is built from 15 residues. CDR3 residues: CASSQAYSSTDTQYF. The CDR3 DNA follows: TGCGCCAGCAGCCAAGCGTACAGCAGCACAGATACGCAGTATTTT.

This clonotype was seen ten or more times. The rearrangement uses TRBV4-3 and TRBJ1-4; D is undetermined. Germline V gene sequence: CDR1 LGHNA, CDR2 YSLEER. The CDR3 has 14 amino acids. V dropped 0 bases and J dropped 0 bases, with 2 bases sitting between them. The CDR3 region has the DNA TGCGCCAGCAGCCAAGAGACAACTAATGAAAAACTGTTTTTT. Translating it yields CASSQETTNEKLFF.

Note on this clonotype: A much larger clone differs by one base, so this may be a read error. V and J are TRBV6-2 or TRBV6-3 and TRBJ2-5; TRBD2 matches 16 bases. From germline, CDR1 is MNHEY and CDR2 SVGEGT. The V segment lost 5 bases and the J segment 5 bases; nucleotides outside the gene matches: 17. The CDR3 consists of 20 residues. The DNA of the CDR3 is TGTGCCAGCAGTGAAACCCCGCGGGGGACTAGCGGGAGGGTCCGGGAGACCCAGTACTTC. It specifies CASSETPRGTSGRVRETQYF.

The V gene is TRBV19, the J gene TRBJ2-7; a possible D gene is TRBD2 (7 bases). The germline V and J ends were trimmed by 4 bases and 3 bases, with 19 bases remaining between them. Germline lookup yields CDR1 LNHDA and CDR2 SQIVND (reference sequence). The CDR3 extends over 16 amino acids. The CDR3 sequence is CASSTGGEGGHYEQYF. The CDR3 region has the DNA TGTGCCAGTAGTACCGGCGGAGAGGGGGGGCACTACGAGCAGTACTTC.

This clonotype showed up many times. The chain has TRBV30 and TRBJ2-2; TRBD2 matches at 10 bases. J was trimmed by 1 base and V by 0 bases; bases with no gene match: 5. This CDR3 is 17 amino acids long. Germline assignment: CDR1 GTSNPN and CDR2 SVGIG (reference sequence). CDR3 region: CAWSVSRTSGNTGELFF. For the CDR3, the DNA is TGTGCCTGGAGTGTCTCCCGGACTAGCGGGAACACCGGGGAGCTGTTTTTT. The whole variable domain, filled in from reference TRBV30 and TRBJ2-2, reads SQTIHQWPATLVQPVGSPLSLECTVEGTSNPNLYWYRQAAGRGLQLLFYSVGIGQISSEVPQNLSASRPQDRQFILSSKKLLLSDSGFYLCAWSVSRTSGNTGELFFGEGSRLTVL.

This clonotype was seen ten or more times. V and J are TRBV11-2 and TRBJ1-2; 7 bases fit TRBD1. The V gene's germline CDR1 is SGHAT and CDR2 FQNNGV. With 0 bases clipped from V and 6 bases from J, the junction kept 7 bases outside the gene matches. The CDR3 is 15 residues long. The DNA of the CDR3 is TGTGCCAGCAGCTTAGACGGGCAGGGGGGCCATGGCTACACCTTC. Its translation is CASSLDGQGGHGYTF.

The table lists this clonotype with many counts. The rearrangement uses TRBV15 and TRBJ2-5, with D perhaps matching TRBD2 (5 bases). The germline V and J ends were trimmed by 1 base and 0 bases, with 9 bases remaining between them. The germline V gene encodes CDR1 LNHNV and CDR2 YYDKDF (reference sequence). This CDR3 is 15 amino acids long. The CDR3 nucleotides are TGTGCCACCAGCAGAGGCCCGGGGTACCAAGAGACCCAGTACTTC. Translating it yields CATSRGPGYQETQYF.

In its sample, this clonotype was seen many times. This chain connects TRBV2 to TRBJ2-5; a possible D gene is TRBD1 (5 bases). The germline V gene encodes CDR1 SNHLY and CDR2 FYNNEI. The CDR3 is 13 amino acids. Between the trimmed V and J ends, which lost 4 bases and 1 base, there was a span of 7 bases. The CDR3 region is CASSGQGQETQYF. The CDR3 region has the DNA TGTGCCAGCAGTGGGCAGGGCCAAGAGACCCAGTACTTC.

This clonotype appeared many times. The rearrangement links TRBV6-1 to TRBJ1-4, with TRBD1 identical over 10 bases. The CDR3 is 14 amino acids. Germline V gives CDR1 MNHNS, CDR2 SASEGT. Losses at the gene ends were 6 bases for V and 4 bases for J; bases not matched to a gene: 2. The CDR3 bases are TGTGCCAGCAGGACAGGGGGCTTTAATGAAAAACTGTTTTTT. It yields the protein CASRTGGFNEKLFF.